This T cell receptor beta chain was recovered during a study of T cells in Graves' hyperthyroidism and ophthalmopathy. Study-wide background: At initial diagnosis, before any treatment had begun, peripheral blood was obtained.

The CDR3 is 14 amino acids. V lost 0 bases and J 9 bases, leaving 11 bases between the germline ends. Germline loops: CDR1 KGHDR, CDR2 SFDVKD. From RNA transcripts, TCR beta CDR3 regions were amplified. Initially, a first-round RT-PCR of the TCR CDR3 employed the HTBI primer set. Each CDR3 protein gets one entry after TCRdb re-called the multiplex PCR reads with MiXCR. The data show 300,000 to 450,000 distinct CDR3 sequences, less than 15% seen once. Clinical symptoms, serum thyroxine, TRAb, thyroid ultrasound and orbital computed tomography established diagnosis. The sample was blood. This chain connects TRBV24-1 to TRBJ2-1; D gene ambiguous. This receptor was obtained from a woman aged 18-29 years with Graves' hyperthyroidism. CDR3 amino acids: CATSDLLQSGEQFF. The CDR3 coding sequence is TGTGCCACCAGTGATTTGCTTCAATCTGGTGAGCAGTTCTTC.